A single sample gave rise to the 8 T cell receptor beta chains below, sequenced in a study of persistence of HIV-infected CD4 T cells. These receptors are not linked to any known antigen. Sequencing used immunoSEQ version 4 in survey mode. Sequencing used immunoSEQ multiplex PCR; TCRdb keeps in-frame clones, though not all of them. In the table there are tens of thousands of clones, approximately 72% of which are singletons. Stimulation used 8 to 10 ug/mL lysate from CMV-infected fibroblasts. CD40L-negative CD69-negative CD45RO-high memory CD4+ T cells were sorted as populations depleted of antigen-responding cells. The starting material was CD4+ T cells sorted from PBMCs after approximately 19-hour stimulation, obtained from a patient who received antiretroviral therapy. These receptors originate from an adult man with HIV who was CMV-seropositive.

This clone was detected a few times. The V call is TRBV10-2, the J call TRBJ1-6; D is ambiguous. CDR3 length equals 14 residues. V gave up 1 base and J gave up 6 bases, with 7 bases separating them. Germline lookup yields CDR1 WSHSY and CDR2 SAAADI. In nucleotides, the CDR3 is TGCGCCAGCAGTGAGTGGCCGGCTAATTCACCCCTCCACTTT. It yields the protein CASSEWPANSPLHF.

The DNA for the CDR3 is TGTGCCAGCAGCCAACCGAGCGGGAGTAAATCCGGGGAGCTGTTTTTT. This translates into CASSQPSGSKSGELFF. The gene calls are TRBV3-1 (or the pseudogene TRBV3-2) and TRBJ2-2, with 8 positions matching TRBD2. The CDR3 length is 16 residues. J lost 6 bases, V lost 2 bases, and 8 bases had no gene match. Germline CDR1 is LGHDT and CDR2 is YNNKEL (reference sequence).

This sequence joins TRBV4-3 and TRBJ2-2, with 10 bases aligning to TRBD1. There are 14 residues in the CDR3. The germline CDR1 and CDR2 sequences are LGHNA and YSLEER. The trim removed 9 bases at V and 7 bases at J, leaving 8 bases unmatched. The CDR3: CASRPGQGFGELFF. The CDR3 DNA sequence: TGCGCCAGTCGTCCGGGACAGGGGTTCGGGGAGCTGTTTTTT.

The chain links TRBV6-5 to TRBJ1-4; 7 bases line up with TRBD1. Germline assignment: CDR1 MNHEY and CDR2 SVGAGI. Losses at the gene ends were 6 bases for V and 5 bases for J; bases not matched to a gene: 9. This CDR3 has 15 amino acids. CDR3 DNA: TGTGCCAGCAGGTTTAACAGGGGAGGAAATGAAAAACTGTTTTTT. This encodes CASRFNRGGNEKLFF.

The V gene is TRBV6-1, the J gene TRBJ2-5; D call uncertain. CDR1 and CDR2 (germline): MNHNS, SASEGT. Deletions cut 0 bases from V and 1 base from J, with 9 bases between. The CDR3 consists of 15 residues. Here the CDR3 DNA reads TGTGCCAGCAGTGAAGCGCTTGGGCGCCAAGAGACCCAGTACTTC. Protein product: CASSEALGRQETQYF.

This chain joins TRBV25-1 and TRBJ2-3; D is uncertain. This CDR3 has 14 residues. Germline V gene lookup returns CDR1 MGHDK and CDR2 SYGVNS. Trimming removed 5 bases from V and 0 bases from J, with 9 bases in between. The CDR3 protein is CASSPEISTDTQYF. The CDR3 DNA sequence: TGTGCCAGCAGTCCAGAGATTAGCACAGATACGCAGTATTTT. Using reference TRBV25-1 and TRBJ2-3 for the parts outside the CDR3, the full variable domain is EADIYQTPRYLVIGTGKKITLECSQTMGHDKMYWYQQDPGMELHLIHYSYGVNSTEKGDLSSESTVSRIRTEHFPLTLESARPSHTSQYLCASSPEISTDTQYFGPGTRLTVL.

This clone was picked up a small number of times. This chain joins TRBV9 and TRBJ2-3; D is uncertain. Trimming stripped 0 bases from V and 6 bases from J, with 11 bases between. Germline lookup yields CDR1 SGDLS and CDR2 YYNGEE. This CDR3 comprises 14 residues. CDR3 DNA: TGTGCCAGCAGCGTAGCTGTGGGGTTGGATACGCAGTATTTT. Encoded protein: CASSVAVGLDTQYF.

The chain links TRBV6-2 or TRBV6-3 to TRBJ2-7; 8 bases agree with TRBD2. J gave up 6 bases and V 5 bases, and 6 bases lay outside the gene matches. The CDR3 runs 13 residues. Germline V CDR1 and CDR2: MNHEY, SVGEGT. DNA of the CDR3: TGTGCCAGCAGTACTCTTCGGGGGGGCGAGCAGTACTTC. Protein: CASSTLRGGEQYF.